The next 18 T cell receptor beta chains were all read from a single sample in a study of tumor-infiltrating lymphocytes in oesophageal squamous cell carcinoma. TCRdb recomputed calls from the PCR reads with MiXCR, one row per CDR3 protein. The sample has approximately 12,000 distinct CDR3 sequences, roughly 51% seen once. The sample consisted of esophageal tumor tissue. These TCRs come from a female donor with esophageal squamous cell carcinoma.

V is TRBV7-8 and J is TRBJ2-3; D is ambiguous. The J call may not be correct, given that the DNA end is closer to TRBJ2-5. Germline V gives CDR1 SGHVS, CDR2 FQNEAQ. The CDR3 totals 13 residues. The CDR3, as DNA: TGTGCCAGCAGCTTAGCTGCCCAAGAGACCCAGTACTTC. Its protein product is CASSLAAQETQYF.

By its share, this clonotype is large. A much bigger clone sits one base away, suggesting this may be a read error. V usage is TRBV7-2 and J usage is TRBJ2-7; 7 bases are a match to TRBD1. CDR1 is SGHTA, CDR2 FQGNSA, per germline. J lost 7 bases, V lost 2 bases, and 11 bases had no gene match. CDR3 length: 15 residues. In nucleotides, the CDR3 is TGTGCCAGCAGCTTAAGGACAGGCCGTAACGATGAGCAGTACTTC. This sequence encodes CASSLRTGRNDEQYF.

This clonotype was detected a few times. The chain joins TRBV27 to TRBJ2-3; TRBD1 aligns across 12 bases. Per germline, CDR1 MNHEY and CDR2 SMNVEV (reference sequence). The CDR3 has 18 amino acids. The trim removed 1 base at V and 5 bases at J, leaving 10 bases unmatched. The CDR3: CASSLFEPGQGAIDTQYF. DNA for the CDR3: TGTGCCAGCAGTTTATTCGAACCGGGACAGGGGGCAATAGATACGCAGTATTTT.

This chain links TRBV7-8 with TRBJ2-1; a weak D match, TRBD2 (5 bases). The CDR3 has 13 residues. The V gene lost 3 bases and the J gene lost 5 bases, with 8 bases spanning the gap. Looked up from germline, CDR1 is SGHVS and CDR2 is FQNEAQ. The CDR3: CASSLDLNNEQFF. CDR3 DNA: TGTGCCAGCAGCTTGGACTTAAACAATGAGCAGTTCTTC.

This clonotype was seen repeatedly, ten times or more. CDR3 nucleotide sequence: TGTGCCACCAGCAGAGATCCGACAGGGAAAGAGACCCAGTACTTC. Translating gives CATSRDPTGKETQYF. The genes are TRBV15 and TRBJ2-5; TRBD1 aligns across 7 bases. The J segment lost 3 bases and the V segment lost 0 bases, leaving 4 bases of the junction unmatched. This CDR3 has 15 residues. The germline V gene has CDR1 LNHNV and CDR2 YYDKDF (reference sequence).

This clonotype has more than one count but fewer than ten. This chain links TRBV6-1 with TRBJ2-6; perhaps TRBD2 as D (7 bases). Germline V lookup: CDR1 MNHNS, CDR2 SASEGT. This CDR3 comprises 15 residues. V lost 7 bases to trimming and J lost 4 bases, with 14 bases between them. The chain's CDR3 is CASIEGGAGANVLTF. DNA of the CDR3: TGTGCCAGCATCGAAGGGGGGGCCGGGGCCAACGTCCTGACTTTC.

The rearrangement uses TRBV7-6 and TRBJ1-1; no firm D call. Germline CDR1 is SGHVS and CDR2 is FNYEAQ. This CDR3 spans 13 amino acids. V was pared by 1 base and J by 4 bases, with 7 bases between. CDR3 sequence (DNA): TGTGCCAGCAGCTTAGTAAAGGCCACTGAAGCTTTCTTT. It specifies CASSLVKATEAFF. Supplemented by reference TRBV7-6 and TRBJ1-1, the full variable domain reads GAGVSQSPRYKVTKRGQDVALRCDPISGHVSLYWYRQALGQGPEFLTYFNYEAQQDKSGLPNDRFSAERPEGSISTLTIQRTEQRDSAMYRCASSLVKATEAFFGQGTRLTVV.

The chain employs TRBV7-6 and TRBJ2-3; D possibly corresponds to TRBD1 (6 bases). CDR3 size: 16 residues. V shed 3 bases and J shed 6 bases, with 19 bases lying between them. The germline gives CDR1 SGHVS, CDR2 FNYEAQ. The CDR3 loop reads CASSFSRGQHLDTQYF. DNA of the CDR3: TGTGCCAGCAGCTTTAGCAGGGGACAACACTTGGATACGCAGTATTTT.

The chain combines TRBV7-3 with TRBJ2-5; TRBD2 aligns across 13 bases. The J call may be in error: the DNA end matches TRBJ2-1 better. The germline V gene has CDR1 SGHTA and CDR2 FQGTGA. The length of the CDR3 is 14 residues. The CDR3: CASRLAGGNNEQFF. The CDR3 bases are TGTGCCAGCAGACTAGCGGGAGGGAACAATGAGCAGTTCTTC.

This clonotype occurred a few times. CDR3 sequence: CASSLGGTSTDTQYF. The DNA for the CDR3 is TGTGCCAGCAGTTTGGGCGGGACTAGCACAGATACGCAGTATTTT. This rearrangement joins TRBV27 to TRBJ2-3, with D perhaps matching TRBD2 (6 bases). Germline lookup yields CDR1 MNHEY and CDR2 SMNVEV (reference sequence). V was clipped by 3 bases and J by 0 bases, with 10 bases between them. This CDR3 region has 15 residues.

The rearrangement joins TRBV7-3 to TRBJ2-5; D may be TRBD2 (5 bases). CDR3 size: 15 residues. Germline CDR1 and CDR2: SGHTA and FQGTGA. Trimming took off 2 bases at V and 4 bases at J, with 14 bases between the two ends. The CDR3 here is CASSLAGLLGETQYF. The CDR3 bases are TGTGCCAGCAGCTTAGCGGGCCTTCTTGGAGAGACCCAGTACTTC.

There are a few counts of this clonotype. As DNA, the CDR3 is TGTGCCACTCTCCGGACGATCGAGGGCTACACCTTC. Amino acid sequence: CATLRTIEGYTF. The V and J genes are TRBV12-3 or TRBV12-4 and TRBJ1-2; D is unclear. The CDR3 consists of 12 residues. The V end lost 10 bases, the J end lost 8 bases, and 17 bases lay between the germline ends.

The V gene is TRBV12-3 or TRBV12-4, the J gene TRBJ2-7, with D perhaps TRBD2 (6 bases). With 2 bases removed from V and 7 bases from J, the gap between germline ends came to 21 bases. CDR3 length: 16 amino acids. The CDR3, as DNA: TGTGCCAGCAGTTTATGGGGGGAGGCGGCCTACAATGAGCAGTACTTC. Translated, it gives CASSLWGEAAYNEQYF.

As regards this clonotype: Germline is not matched at one junction end, which may reflect a read error. In DNA, the CDR3 is TGTGCTAGCAGCTTAAGACAGAGCTACGAGCAGTACTTC. It codes for CASSLRQSYEQYF. The V gene is TRBV7-9, the J gene TRBJ2-1, with D possibly being TRBD1 (5 bases). The J call may not be correct, given that the DNA end is closer to TRBJ2-7. The length of the CDR3 is 13 residues. Germline CDR1 is SEHNR and CDR2 is FQNEAQ (reference sequence).

The chain couples TRBV7-2 to TRBJ2-1, with TRBD1 matching 8 bases. The better agreement between TRBJ2-7 and the DNA end casts doubt on the J call. CDR3 length: 14 residues. Per the germline V gene, CDR1 is SGHTA and CDR2 is FQGNSA. As DNA, the CDR3 is TGTGCCAGCAGCCAACTCGGACAGGGCTACGAGCAGTACTTC. This gives the protein CASSQLGQGYEQYF.

The chain employs TRBV12-3 or TRBV12-4 and TRBJ2-1; possibly TRBD1 for D (7 bases). The last part of the DNA fits TRBJ2-7 better; the J call may be wrong. This CDR3 contains 14 residues. CDR3 in amino acids: CASSKGGQYYEQYF. CDR3 nucleotides: TGTGCCAGCAGCAAGGGGGGACAGTACTACGAGCAGTACTTC.

The chain has TRBV11-1 and TRBJ2-5; TRBD1 agrees at 9 bases. CDR3 length equals 13 residues. V shed 1 base and J 7 bases; nucleotides not matched to a gene: 1. Germline assignment: CDR1 SGHAT and CDR2 FQDESV (reference sequence). CDR3 sequence: CASSLGGQGTQYF. The CDR3 DNA sequence: TGTGCCAGCAGCTTAGGGGGACAGGGGACCCAGTACTTC. Looking up the rest from reference TRBV11-1 and TRBJ2-5 gives the full variable domain: EAEVAQSPRYKITEKSQAVAFWCDPISGHATLYWYRQILGQGPELLVQFQDESVVDDSQLPKDRFSAERLKGVDSTLKIQPAELGDSAMYLCASSLGGQGTQYFGPGTRLLVL.

This clonotype has at least ten counts. The gene calls are TRBV10-3 and TRBJ2-2; the D is unclear. The V end was cut by 11 bases, the J end by 6 bases, with 10 bases between. In germline, CDR1 is ENHRY, CDR2 SYGVKD. The CDR3 runs to 11 residues. The CDR3 loop reads CAAQIPGELFF. The CDR3, as DNA: TGTGCCGCCCAGATTCCCGGGGAGCTGTTTTTT.